This T cell receptor beta chain was documented in a study of T-cell reconstitution after alpha-beta-depleted transplantation in children. Study conclusions and caveats: Reported findings indicate that, about two months after transplant, alpha-beta T cells came from several hundred expanded clones, which were derived from non-depleted graft cells. It was newly produced T cells that mostly accounted for T-cell counts and diversity one year after transplant. Surviving recipient cells, namely T cells and thymic progenitors, were the source of high day-60 TCRbeta diversity in some patients.

This clonotype was recorded at least ten times. Its matching antigen is unknown. During its preparation, the TCRbeta library received unique molecular identifiers. TCRdb ran MiXCR on the PCR reads and lists one entry per CDR3 protein. The sample records hundreds of thousands of distinct CDR3 sequences, over 9.5% being singletons. V dropped 4 bases and J dropped 0 bases, with 11 bases sitting between them. CDR3 length equals 15 residues. Germline V lookup: CDR1 SGHRS, CDR2 YFSETQ. The sequencing used PBMCs, collected before TCRalphabeta/CD19-depleted stem cell transplant. The rearrangement joins TRBV5-1 to TRBJ2-1; either TRBD1 or TRBD2 may supply D (5 bases each). This clonotype was sampled from a child aged 2-15 years with inherited bone marrow failure, due to receive a stem cell transplant. The CDR3, as DNA: TGCGCCAGCAGCCGGGGCCTACCCTCCTACAATGAGCAGTTCTTC. It codes for CASSRGLPSYNEQFF.